The 18 T cell receptor beta chains in this list originate from one sample, sequenced in a study of OX40 agonist ivuxolimab in advanced cancers. The table came from immunoSEQ multiplex PCR; TCRdb's copy has only in-frame clones and leaves some out. The sample gives 55,000 to 90,000 clones, 80% to 90% of which show up once; 1.1% is in the top ten. The sequences come from CD4+ or CD8+ T cells sorted from blood, collected in a trial of the OX40 agonist ivuxolimab. The receptors come from an adult with an advanced solid tumor such as melanoma, head and neck, liver or kidney cancer.

This clone was observed once. This sequence joins TRBV5-1 and TRBJ2-3, with 7 positions matching TRBD2. The CDR3 covers 16 residues. Looked up from germline, CDR1 is SGHRS and CDR2 is YFSETQ. The junction had 6 bases not matched to a gene; V was cut back by 0 bases and J by 2 bases. CDR3 sequence (DNA): TGCGCCAGCAGCTTGGAGGCCGGGGGGTTCACAGATACGCAGTATTTT. Protein sequence: CASSLEAGGFTDTQYF.

The rearrangement uses TRBV29-1 and TRBJ2-1; 10 bases are shared with TRBD1. Germline CDR1 SQVTM, CDR2 ANQGSEA. The CDR3 contains 12 residues. V lost 8 bases to trimming and J lost 7 bases; unmatched junction nucleotides: 5. The CDR3, as DNA: TGCAGCTTAAGGACAGGGGGGAATGAGCAGTTCTTC. Its translation is CSLRTGGNEQFF.

Concerning this clone itself: The germline gene is not matched at one end of the junction; a read error may be the cause. The sample carries other DNA sequences with the same CDR3. The chain has TRBV6-1 and TRBJ2-7; tentative D call: TRBD1 (7 bases). CDR1 is MNHNS and CDR2 is SASEGT in the germline V gene. The CDR3 covers 14 residues. Here the CDR3 DNA reads TGCGCCAGCAGTGAAAACAGGGGAGGATACGAGCAGTACTTC. Translating it yields CASSENRGGYEQYF.

The rearrangement links TRBV6-5 to TRBJ2-7, with TRBD1 matching 9 bases. The CDR3 sequence is 15 residues long. Germline CDR1 is MNHEY and CDR2 is SVGAGI. Trimming removed 5 bases from V and 0 bases from J; junction bases left unmatched: 5. The CDR3 DNA is TGTGCCAGCAGTGGGACAGGGAGAAGCTCCTACGAGCAGTACTTC. It translates to CASSGTGRSSYEQYF.

This clone appeared a few times. The DNA of the CDR3 is TGCGCCAGCAGCTTGAAACGACAAGGGCTCTATGGCTACACCTTC. Encoded protein: CASSLKRQGLYGYTF. The chain is built from TRBV5-1 and TRBJ1-2; D gene ambiguous. CDR1 is SGHRS and CDR2 is YFSETQ in the germline V gene. Trimming shortened V by 1 base and J by 4 bases, and 14 bases separated the two germline ends. This CDR3 comprises 15 residues. The variable domain in full, with the rest retrieved from reference TRBV5-1 and TRBJ1-2, is KAGVTQTPRYLIKTRGQQVTLSCSPISGHRSVSWYQQTPGQGLQFLFEYFSETQRNKGNFPGRFSGRQFSNSRSEMNVSTLELGDSALYLCASSLKRQGLYGYTFGSGTRLTVV.

By share, this clone ranks as medium-sized. The V call is TRBV29-1, the J call TRBJ1-4; D remains unclear. This CDR3 comprises 13 residues. Germline lookup yields CDR1 SQVTM and CDR2 ANQGSEA. The V end was cut by 4 bases, the J end by 8 bases, with 14 bases between. The CDR3 DNA reads as TGCAGCGTTGTCCATGGAGGAGCCGAAAAACTGTTTTTT. Its protein is CSVVHGGAEKLFF.

This clone was picked up a small number of times. This chain uses TRBV6-6 with TRBJ2-5; D unresolved. Germline loops: CDR1 MNHNY, CDR2 SVGAGI (reference sequence). Trimming shortened V by 2 bases and J by 5 bases, and 12 bases separated the two germline ends. This CDR3 has 14 residues. CDR3 protein: CASSYDSLGETQYF. The CDR3 bases are TGTGCCAGCAGTTACGACTCCTTGGGGGAGACCCAGTACTTC.

The rearrangement uses TRBV7-9 and TRBJ2-7, with D perhaps TRBD2 (5 bases). The germline CDR1 and CDR2 sequences are SEHNR and FQNEAQ (reference sequence). CDR3 length: 14 residues. The V gene lost 5 bases and the J gene lost 2 bases, with 13 bases spanning the gap. CDR3 nucleotides: TGTGCCAGCAGCCGAGGGCCAGGTCCCTACGAGCAGTACTTC. This sequence encodes CASSRGPGPYEQYF.

There are a few counts of this clone. V is TRBV19 and J is TRBJ1-5; TRBD1 might be the D (5 bases). The CDR3 extends over 14 amino acids. The germline gives CDR1 LNHDA, CDR2 SQIVND (reference sequence). V gave up 3 bases and J gave up 4 bases, with 10 bases separating them. The CDR3: CASSMDKGNQPQHF. The CDR3 coding sequence is TGTGCCAGTAGTATGGACAAAGGGAATCAGCCCCAGCATTTT.

This chain joins TRBV27 and TRBJ2-1, with 12 bases identical to TRBD2. CDR1 MNHEY and CDR2 SMNVEV come from the germline V gene (reference sequence). This CDR3 is built from 18 residues. The V and J ends lost 0 bases and 9 bases, in that order; junction bases with no gene match: 12. CDR3 bases: TGTGCCAGCAGTTTATCTGCTAGCGGGGGGGCCTATCGTATTGAGCAGTTCTTC. As protein: CASSLSASGGAYRIEQFF.

The rearrangement uses TRBV29-1 and TRBJ2-7; 7 bases align to TRBD1. CDR1 SQVTM and CDR2 ANQGSEA come from the germline V gene. The CDR3 runs 16 residues. J lost 2 bases, V lost 0 bases, and 10 bases had no gene match. The CDR3: CSVEDLSQGQTYEQYF. The CDR3 region has the DNA TGCAGCGTTGAAGATCTGTCACAGGGGCAGACCTACGAGCAGTACTTC.

The chain links TRBV20-1 to TRBJ1-4; D remains unclear. V lost 6 bases, J lost 10 bases, and 9 bases lay in between. The length of the CDR3 is 10 residues. Germline lookup yields CDR1 DFQATT and CDR2 SNEGSKA (reference sequence). The CDR3 is CSAPGAKLFF. The CDR3, as DNA: TGCAGTGCGCCTGGAGCAAAACTGTTTTTT.

This clone was detected only once. J is TRBJ1-6 and V is TRBV6-1; 8 bases map to TRBD1. Germline CDR1 MNHNS, CDR2 SASEGT. The CDR3 sequence is 17 residues long. Trimming removed 2 bases from V and 7 bases from J; junction bases left unmatched: 10. Here the CDR3 DNA reads TGTGCCAGCAGTGAAAGGTTTCCGGGACAGGAAAATTCACCCCTCCACTTT. It is translated as CASSERFPGQENSPLHF.

J is TRBJ1-2 and V is TRBV6-5; D uncertain. Trimming cost V 0 bases and J 2 bases, with 10 bases left between them. This CDR3 has 15 residues. Germline CDR1 and CDR2: MNHEY and SVGAGI. The CDR3, as DNA: TGTGCCAGCAGTTACTCACGGAATTCCAACTATGGCTACACCTTC. It specifies CASSYSRNSNYGYTF.

The chain employs TRBV29-1 and TRBJ1-2; D remains ambiguous. With 3 bases removed from V and 5 bases from J, the gap between germline ends came to 16 bases. The V gene's germline CDR1 is SQVTM and CDR2 ANQGSEA. CDR3 length: 14 residues. CDR3 loop: CSVEPGLLWYGYTF. The CDR3 DNA follows: TGCAGCGTTGAGCCGGGCCTTCTTTGGTATGGCTACACCTTC.

A few counts support this clone. The chain couples TRBV6-1 to TRBJ1-6; D not certain. CDR3 size: 13 residues. Germline V lookup: CDR1 MNHNS, CDR2 SASEGT. V gave up 2 bases and J gave up 8 bases, with 7 bases separating them. CDR3 amino acids: CASSERTHSPLHF. The CDR3 DNA follows: TGTGCCAGCAGTGAACGGACGCATTCACCCCTCCACTTT.

This clone was counted once. V gene TRBV10-3 combines with J gene TRBJ1-6, with D uncertain. Per germline, CDR1 ENHRY and CDR2 SYGVKD. CDR3 length: 14 amino acids. Trimming cost V 4 bases and J 5 bases, with 9 bases left between them. CDR3 region: CAISAPGDNSPLHF. The CDR3 DNA is TGTGCCATCAGTGCGCCTGGAGATAATTCACCCCTCCACTTT.

The chain has TRBV28 and TRBJ1-2, with D maybe TRBD1 (6 bases). The CDR3 contains 11 residues. V was pared by 11 bases and J by 2 bases, with 9 bases between. Germline V CDR1 and CDR2: MDHEN, SYDVKM. The CDR3 loop is CAATGNYGYTF. In DNA form, the CDR3 reads TGTGCCGCCACAGGGAACTATGGCTACACCTTC.